What follows describes a single TCR beta chain. There are a few counts of this clonotype. Its recognized antigen is unknown. It has no much larger one-base neighbor in the sample; base qualities were not kept. Systemically healthy Caucasian individuals from Russia, approximately 39 in total and aged about 6 to 95 years, were included as donors. About 10 milliliters of peripheral blood were collected from each donor into EDTA-treated Vacutainer tubes. PBMCs were isolated by Ficoll-Paque density-gradient centrifugation, with at least 6 million obtained per sample. Trizol reagent was used to extract total RNA from PBMCs, with at least 5.5 micrograms per sample. The percentages of naive CD45RAhigh/CD27high T cells were determined by flow cytometry on a PBMC aliquot from every donor. Library preparation employed 5' RACE. The sequencing machine was an Illumina HiSeq 2500. The second PCR ran for about 7 to 11 cycles and used a J-beta primer mix along with a sample-barcoded 5' primer. A template-switch 5' adaptor carrying 12 random nucleotides introduced a unique molecular identifier onto each TCR beta cDNA molecule. Each sample yielded at least 3 million CDR3-containing paired-end reads. The Mint cDNA synthesis kit, primed by a TRBC-specific oligonucleotide, was used to synthesize first-strand cDNA from all RNA. Following uracil-DNA glycosylase treatment, all cDNA underwent a first 18-cycle PCR with the universal primers M1SS and BC2_uni_R. Processing in the source paper ran as follows. For normalization, 1 million high-quality reads, each with a distinct molecular identifier, were randomly selected from each sample. Instead of being binned into consensus sequences, reads that shared molecular identifiers were thrown out. MiTCR, run with a Q25 quality threshold and the strictest error-elimination algorithm, handled CDR3 identification, clonotype clustering and error correction. A nonparametric unseen species model using Euler transformation provided a lower-bound estimate of total TCR beta diversity. TCRdb reprocessing: public reads trimmed at Q25 with fastp, clones called with MiXCR, in-frame beta chains kept. Each entry merges the rows of one CDR3 protein and shows their most common DNA and genes. The V and J calls and clone size are TCRdb's, not the authors'. A total of fewer than 1.5 million distinct CDR3 sequences appear in this sample, 35% to 45% of them only once. In total, the top ten clones hold 7.9% of the sample.

This sample stems from a study of blood T cells in healthy people across ages (dated by TCRdb to about 2015). About the study as a whole: In model experiments, template switching captured about one uniquely barcoded TCR beta cDNA molecule for every two T cells. Using the same blood draw, the study looked at two additional independent replicas of 1 million unique cDNA reads for two donors, one aged 18 to 30 and the other aged 80 or older. Four age groups were formed from the donors: young (average 16 years), middle-aged (around 37), aged (about 62) and long-lived (more than 75). To avoid experimental bias, donors of different ages were randomly spread across the sequencing lanes. Using deep sequencing normalized with unique cDNA molecular identifiers, the study measured how TCR beta repertoire diversity changes with age. Overall results and qualifications from the work: Bulk unsorted PBMC profiling prevented conclusive comparison of naive and antigen-experienced compartments. Donor CMV infection status was unknown, potentially confounding age-related changes in expanded clonotypes. Observed TCR beta diversity per million T cells fell roughly linearly with age, and a significant reduction was already apparent by age approximately 41. Total diversity estimates from one million sequenced T cells were considered lower bounds and underestimates. Compared with the aged group, more naive CD4+ T cells, fewer expanded clones and increased TCR diversity were shown by the long-lived group, suggesting age selection. A strong correlation was found between observed TCR beta diversity and the percentage of naive T cells measured by flow cytometry.

Trimming removed 6 bases from V and 4 bases from J; the gene matches leave 6 bases unexplained. The CDR3 covers 13 residues, taking in both the cysteine and the phenylalanine. The read is trimmed to its CDR3 DNA, 39 bases read in frame from base 1. The CDR1 and CDR2 encoded by the germline V gene (reference sequence) are DFQATT and SNEGSKA. The sequence derives from a woman between 18 and 29 years old in good health. Material for sequencing was blood. This chain is built from TRBV20-1 and TRBJ2-3, and 8 junction bases match TRBD2. The CDR3 corresponds to CSAPKAGADTQYF. The sequenced DNA is TGCAGTGCCCCAAAAGCGGGAGCAGATACGCAGTATTTT.